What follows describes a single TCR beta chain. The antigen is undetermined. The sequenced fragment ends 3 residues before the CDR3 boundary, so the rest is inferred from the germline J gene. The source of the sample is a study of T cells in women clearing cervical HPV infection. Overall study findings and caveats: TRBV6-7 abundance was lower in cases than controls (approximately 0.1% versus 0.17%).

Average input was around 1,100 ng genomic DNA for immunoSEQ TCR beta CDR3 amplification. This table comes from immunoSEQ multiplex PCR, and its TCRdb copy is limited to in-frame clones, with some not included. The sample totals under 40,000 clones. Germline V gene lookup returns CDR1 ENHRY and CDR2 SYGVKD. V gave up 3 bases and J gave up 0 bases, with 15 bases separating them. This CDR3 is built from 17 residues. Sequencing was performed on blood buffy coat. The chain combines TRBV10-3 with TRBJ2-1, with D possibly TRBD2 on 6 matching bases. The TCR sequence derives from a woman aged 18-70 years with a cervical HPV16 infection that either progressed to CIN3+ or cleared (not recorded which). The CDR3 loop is CAISDPGTPSSYNEQFF. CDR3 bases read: TGTGCCATCAGTGACCCCGGGACTCCCAGCTCCTACAATGAG.